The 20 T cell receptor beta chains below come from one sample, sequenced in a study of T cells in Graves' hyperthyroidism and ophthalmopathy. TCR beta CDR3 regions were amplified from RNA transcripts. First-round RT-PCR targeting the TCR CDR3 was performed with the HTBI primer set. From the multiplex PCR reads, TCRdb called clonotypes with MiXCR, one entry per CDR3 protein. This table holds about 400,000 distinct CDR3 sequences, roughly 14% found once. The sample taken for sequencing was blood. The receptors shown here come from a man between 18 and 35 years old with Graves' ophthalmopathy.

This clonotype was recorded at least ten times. CDR3 protein: CASSIQEVTEAFF. CDR3 nucleotide sequence: TGTGCCAGCAGCATACAGGAGGTCACTGAAGCTTTCTTT. The V and J genes are TRBV11-3 and TRBJ1-1, with D perhaps matching TRBD1 (5 bases). Trimming stripped 5 bases from V and 4 bases from J, with 11 bases between. The CDR3 consists of 13 residues. The V gene's germline CDR1 is SGHNT and CDR2 YENEEA. The complete variable domain, with remaining parts taken from reference TRBV11-3 and TRBJ1-1, reads EAGVVQSPRYKIIEKKQPVAFWCNPISGHNTLYWYLQNLGQGPELLIRYENEEAVDDSQLPKDRFSAERLKGVDSTLKIQPAELGDSAVYLCASSIQEVTEAFFGQGTRLTVV.

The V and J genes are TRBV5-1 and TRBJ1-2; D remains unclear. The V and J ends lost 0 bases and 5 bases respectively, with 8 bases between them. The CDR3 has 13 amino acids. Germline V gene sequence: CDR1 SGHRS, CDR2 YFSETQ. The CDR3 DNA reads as TGCGCCAGCAGCTTGGAGCAGGCTTATGGCTACACCTTC. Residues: CASSLEQAYGYTF.

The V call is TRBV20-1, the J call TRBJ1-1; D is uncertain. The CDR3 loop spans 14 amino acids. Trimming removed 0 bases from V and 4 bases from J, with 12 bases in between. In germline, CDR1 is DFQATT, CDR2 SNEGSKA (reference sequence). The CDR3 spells CSARDETIGTEAFF. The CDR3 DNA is TGCAGTGCTAGAGATGAAACCATCGGCACTGAAGCTTTCTTT.

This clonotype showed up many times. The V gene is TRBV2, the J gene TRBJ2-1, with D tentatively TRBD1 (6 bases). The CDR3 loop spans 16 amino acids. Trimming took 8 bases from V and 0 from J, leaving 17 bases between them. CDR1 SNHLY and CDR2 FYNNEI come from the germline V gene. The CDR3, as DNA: TGTGCCAGCCACACAGGGAGTTCCCGCTCCTACAATGAGCAGTTCTTC. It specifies CASHTGSSRSYNEQFF.

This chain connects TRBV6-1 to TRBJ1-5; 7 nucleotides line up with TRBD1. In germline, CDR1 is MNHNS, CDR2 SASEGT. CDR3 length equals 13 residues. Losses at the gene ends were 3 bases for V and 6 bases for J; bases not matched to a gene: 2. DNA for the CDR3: TGTGCCAGCAGTGACACAGGGGCTCAGCCCCAGCATTTT. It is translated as CASSDTGAQPQHF.

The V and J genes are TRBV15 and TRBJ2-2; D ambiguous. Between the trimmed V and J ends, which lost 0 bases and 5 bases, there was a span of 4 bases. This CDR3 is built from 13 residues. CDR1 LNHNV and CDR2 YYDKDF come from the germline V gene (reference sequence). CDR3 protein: CATSREGTGELFF. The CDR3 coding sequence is TGTGCCACCAGCAGAGAAGGGACCGGGGAGCTGTTTTTT.

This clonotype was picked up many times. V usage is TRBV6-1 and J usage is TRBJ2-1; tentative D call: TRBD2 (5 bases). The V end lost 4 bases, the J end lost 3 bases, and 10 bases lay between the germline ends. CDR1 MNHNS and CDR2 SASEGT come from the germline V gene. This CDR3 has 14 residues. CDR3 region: CASSVDWIYNEQFF. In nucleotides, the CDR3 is TGTGCCAGCAGTGTGGACTGGATCTACAATGAGCAGTTCTTC.

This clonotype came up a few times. This CDR3 reads CASTVNRDSGNTIYF. As DNA, the CDR3 is TGCGCCAGCACCGTCAACAGAGACTCTGGAAACACCATATATTTT. The chain links TRBV5-1 to TRBJ1-3; D gene ambiguous. CDR1 and CDR2 from the germline V gene are SGHRS and YFSETQ. The V end lost 6 bases, the J end lost 0 bases, and 13 bases lay between the germline ends. CDR3 length equals 15 residues.

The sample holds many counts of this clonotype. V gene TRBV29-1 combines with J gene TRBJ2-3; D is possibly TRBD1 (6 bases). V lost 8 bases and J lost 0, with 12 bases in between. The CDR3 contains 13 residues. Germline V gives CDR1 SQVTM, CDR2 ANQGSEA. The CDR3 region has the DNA TGCAGCCAAAGGGGGATTAGCACAGATACGCAGTATTTT. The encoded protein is CSQRGISTDTQYF.

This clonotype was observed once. CDR3 sequence: CASSLSVPSGSRNIQYF. Here the CDR3 DNA reads TGTGCCAGCAGTTTATCCGTTCCTAGCGGGTCCCGGAACATTCAGTACTTC. This chain connects TRBV27 to TRBJ2-4, with 8 bases identical to TRBD2. Germline V gives CDR1 MNHEY, CDR2 SMNVEV (reference sequence). CDR3 length equals 17 residues. V dropped 0 bases and J dropped 7; count of bases not matched to a gene: 11.

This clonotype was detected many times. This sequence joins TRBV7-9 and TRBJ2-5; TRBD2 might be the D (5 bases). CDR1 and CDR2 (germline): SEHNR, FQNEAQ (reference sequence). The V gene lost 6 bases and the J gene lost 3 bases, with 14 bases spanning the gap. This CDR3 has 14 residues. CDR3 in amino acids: CASSFGDPKETQYF. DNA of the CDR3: TGTGCCAGCAGTTTCGGGGATCCGAAAGAGACCCAGTACTTC.

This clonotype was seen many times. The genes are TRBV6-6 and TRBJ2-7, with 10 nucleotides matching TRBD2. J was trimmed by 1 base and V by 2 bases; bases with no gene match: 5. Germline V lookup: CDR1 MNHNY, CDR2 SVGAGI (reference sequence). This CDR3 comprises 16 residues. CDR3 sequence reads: CASSYGGSGRSYEQYF. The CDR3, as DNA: TGTGCCAGCAGTTACGGAGGTAGCGGGAGGTCCTACGAGCAGTACTTC.

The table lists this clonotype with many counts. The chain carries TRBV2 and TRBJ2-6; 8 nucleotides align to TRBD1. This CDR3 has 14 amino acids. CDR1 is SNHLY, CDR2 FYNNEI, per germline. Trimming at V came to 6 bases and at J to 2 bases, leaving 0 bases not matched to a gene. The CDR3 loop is CASRDRAGANVLTF. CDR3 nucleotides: TGTGCCAGCAGGGACAGGGCTGGGGCCAACGTCCTGACTTTC.

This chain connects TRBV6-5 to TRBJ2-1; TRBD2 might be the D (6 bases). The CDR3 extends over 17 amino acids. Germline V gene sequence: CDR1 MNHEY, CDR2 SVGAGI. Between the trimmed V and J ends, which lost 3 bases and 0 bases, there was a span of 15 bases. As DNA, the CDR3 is TGTGCCAGCAGTTATAGAGAGCGGCGGGGCTCCTACAATGAGCAGTTCTTC. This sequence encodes CASSYRERRGSYNEQFF.

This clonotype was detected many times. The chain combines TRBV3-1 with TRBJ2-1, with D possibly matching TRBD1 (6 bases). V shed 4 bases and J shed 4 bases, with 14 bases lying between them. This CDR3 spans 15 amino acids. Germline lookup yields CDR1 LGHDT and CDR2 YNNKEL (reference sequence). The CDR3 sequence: CASSLTGKSYNEQFF. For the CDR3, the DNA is TGTGCCAGCAGCCTTACAGGGAAGAGTTACAATGAGCAGTTCTTC.

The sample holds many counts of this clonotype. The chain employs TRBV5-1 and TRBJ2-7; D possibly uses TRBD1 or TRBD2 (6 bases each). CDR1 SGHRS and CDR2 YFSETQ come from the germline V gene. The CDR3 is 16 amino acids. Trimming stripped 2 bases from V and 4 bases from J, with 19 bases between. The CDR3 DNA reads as TGCGCCAGCAGCTTTTGGGGGGCCCACTGGGGATACGAGCAGTACTTC. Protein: CASSFWGAHWGYEQYF.

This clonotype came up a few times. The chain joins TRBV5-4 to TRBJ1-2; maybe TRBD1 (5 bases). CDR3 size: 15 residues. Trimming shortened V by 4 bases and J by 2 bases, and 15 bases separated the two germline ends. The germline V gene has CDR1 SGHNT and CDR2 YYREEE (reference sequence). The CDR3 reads CASSQGLPGNYGYTF. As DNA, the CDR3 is TGTGCCAGCAGCCAGGGACTTCCAGGGAACTATGGCTACACCTTC. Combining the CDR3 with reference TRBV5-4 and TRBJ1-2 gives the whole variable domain ETGVTQSPTHLIKTRGQQVTLRCSSQSGHNTVSWYQQALGQGPQFIFQYYREEENGRGNFPPRFSGLQFPNYSSELNVNALELDDSALYLCASSQGLPGNYGYTFGSGTRLTVV.

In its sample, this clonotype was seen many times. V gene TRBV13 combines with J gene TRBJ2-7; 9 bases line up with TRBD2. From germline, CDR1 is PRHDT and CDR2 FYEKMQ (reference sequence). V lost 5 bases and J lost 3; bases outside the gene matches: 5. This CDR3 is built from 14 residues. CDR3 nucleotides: TGTGCCAGCAGCGGCGGGGGGGTAAACTACGAGCAGTACTTC. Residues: CASSGGGVNYEQYF.

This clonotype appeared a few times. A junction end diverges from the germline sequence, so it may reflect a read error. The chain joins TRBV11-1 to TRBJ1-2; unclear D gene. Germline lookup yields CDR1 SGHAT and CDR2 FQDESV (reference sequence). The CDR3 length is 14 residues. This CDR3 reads CACSLSPDRSGYTF. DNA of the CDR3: TGTGCCTGCAGCTTATCCCCGGATCGGTCTGGCTACACCTTC. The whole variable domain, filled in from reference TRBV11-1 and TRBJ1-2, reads EAEVAQSPRYKITEKSQAVAFWCDPISGHATLYWYRQILGQGPELLVQFQDESVVDDSQLPKDRFSAERLKGVDSTLKIQPAELGDSAMYLCACSLSPDRSGYTFGSGTRLTVV.

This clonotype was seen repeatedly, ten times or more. CDR3 DNA: TGCAGTGTCCTTCCGGGACTCACAAGCTCCTATGGCTACACCTTC. Residues: CSVLPGLTSSYGYTF. V and J are TRBV20-1 and TRBJ1-2; maybe TRBD1 (5 bases). From germline, CDR1 is DFQATT and CDR2 SNEGSKA (reference sequence). Trimming took off 7 bases at V and 4 bases at J, with 22 bases between the two ends. The CDR3 runs to 15 residues.